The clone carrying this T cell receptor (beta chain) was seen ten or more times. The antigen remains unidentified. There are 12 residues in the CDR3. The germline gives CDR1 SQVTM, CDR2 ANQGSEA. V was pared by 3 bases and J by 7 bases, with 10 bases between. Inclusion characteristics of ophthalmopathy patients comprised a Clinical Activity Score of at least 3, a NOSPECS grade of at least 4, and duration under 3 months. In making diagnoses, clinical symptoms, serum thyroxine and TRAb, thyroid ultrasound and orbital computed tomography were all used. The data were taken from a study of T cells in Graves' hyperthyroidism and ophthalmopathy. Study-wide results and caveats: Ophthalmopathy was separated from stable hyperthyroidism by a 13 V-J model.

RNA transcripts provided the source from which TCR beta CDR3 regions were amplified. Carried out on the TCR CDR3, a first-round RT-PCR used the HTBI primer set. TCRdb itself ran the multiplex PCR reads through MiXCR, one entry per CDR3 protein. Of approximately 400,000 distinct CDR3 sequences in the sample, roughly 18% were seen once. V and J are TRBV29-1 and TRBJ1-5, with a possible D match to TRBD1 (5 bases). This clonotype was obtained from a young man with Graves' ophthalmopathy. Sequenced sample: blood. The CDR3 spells CSVEATAQPQHF. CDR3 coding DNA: TGCAGCGTTGAGGCGACAGCCCAGCCCCAGCATTTT.